This T cell receptor beta chain is from a study of blood T cell repertoires in COVID-19. Whole-study context: Sites in the United States, Italy and Spain provided acute and convalescent COVID-19 samples. The analysed material was cDNA or gDNA that came from T cells, B-cell-depleted T cells, or PBMCs.

This CDR3 comprises 14 residues. Trimming stripped 1 base from V and 5 bases from J, with 8 bases between. Germline CDR1 is LNHDA and CDR2 is SQIVND (reference sequence). As originally analysed: Estimated nucleated cell counts came from reference gene primer amplification. Assay used: immunoSEQ multiplex PCR; TCRdb lists only in-frame clones, some missing. V, J and clone size derive from that table, while D and trimming were established from the DNA sequence. The sample contains around 100,000 clones, 90% to 95% of which appear only once. The source is a man over 45 with active COVID-19. The V gene is TRBV19, the J gene TRBJ1-4; D gene unclear. The specimen was peripheral blood. The CDR3 region is CASSIGPGNEKLFF. CDR3 DNA sequence: TGTGCCAGTAGTATAGGACCCGGGAATGAAAAACTGTTTTTT.